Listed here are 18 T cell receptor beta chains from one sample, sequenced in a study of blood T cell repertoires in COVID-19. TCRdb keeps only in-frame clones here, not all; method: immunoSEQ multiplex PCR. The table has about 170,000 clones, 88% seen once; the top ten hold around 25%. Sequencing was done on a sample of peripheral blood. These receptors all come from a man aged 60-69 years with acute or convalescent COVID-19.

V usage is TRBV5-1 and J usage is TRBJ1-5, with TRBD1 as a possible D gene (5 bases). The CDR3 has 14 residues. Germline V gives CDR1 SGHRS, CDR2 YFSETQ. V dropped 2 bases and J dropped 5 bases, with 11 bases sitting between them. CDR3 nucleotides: TGCGCCAGCAGCTTCGGGGGTTGGGATCAGCCCCAGCATTTT. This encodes CASSFGGWDQPQHF.

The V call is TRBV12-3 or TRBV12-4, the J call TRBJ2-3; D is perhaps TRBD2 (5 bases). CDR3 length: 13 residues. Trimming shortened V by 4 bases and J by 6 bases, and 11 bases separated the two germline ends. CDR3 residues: CASSSQGGDTQYF. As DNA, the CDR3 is TGTGCCAGCAGTTCTCAAGGCGGGGATACGCAGTATTTT.

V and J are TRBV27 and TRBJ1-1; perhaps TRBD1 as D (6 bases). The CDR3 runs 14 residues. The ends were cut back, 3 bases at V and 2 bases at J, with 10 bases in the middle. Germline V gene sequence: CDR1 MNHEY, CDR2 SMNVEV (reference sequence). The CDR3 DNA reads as TGTGCCAGCAGTTTCGGACAGTTTAACACTGAAGCTTTCTTT. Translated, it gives CASSFGQFNTEAFF.

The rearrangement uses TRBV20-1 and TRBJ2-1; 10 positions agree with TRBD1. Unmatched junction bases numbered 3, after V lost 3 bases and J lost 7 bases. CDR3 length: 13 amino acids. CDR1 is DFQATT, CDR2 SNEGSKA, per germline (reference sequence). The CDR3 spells CSASGQGENEQFF. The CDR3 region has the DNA TGCAGTGCTAGTGGACAGGGGGAAAATGAGCAGTTCTTC.

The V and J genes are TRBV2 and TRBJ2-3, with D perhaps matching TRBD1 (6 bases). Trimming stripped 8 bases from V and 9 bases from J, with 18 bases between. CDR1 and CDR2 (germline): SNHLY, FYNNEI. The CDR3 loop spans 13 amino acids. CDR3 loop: CASGTSGQTTQYF. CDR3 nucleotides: TGTGCCAGCGGAACAAGTGGACAGACAACGCAGTATTTT. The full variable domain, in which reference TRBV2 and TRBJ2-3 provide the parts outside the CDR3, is EPEVTQTPSHQVTQMGQEVILRCVPISNHLYFYWYRQILGQKVEFLVSFYNNEISEKSEIFDDQFSVERPDGSNFTLKIRSTKLEDSAMYFCASGTSGQTTQYFGPGTRLTVL.

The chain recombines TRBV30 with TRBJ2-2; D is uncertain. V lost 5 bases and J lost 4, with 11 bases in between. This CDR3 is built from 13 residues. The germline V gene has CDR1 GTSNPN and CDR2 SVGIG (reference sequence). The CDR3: CAWAFPVTGELFF. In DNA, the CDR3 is TGTGCCTGGGCATTCCCGGTCACCGGGGAGCTGTTTTTT.

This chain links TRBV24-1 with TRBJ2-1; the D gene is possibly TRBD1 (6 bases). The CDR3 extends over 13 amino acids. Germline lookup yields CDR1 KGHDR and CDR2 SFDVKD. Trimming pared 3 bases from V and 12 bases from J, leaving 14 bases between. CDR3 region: CATSDKQGNRQFF. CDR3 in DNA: TGTGCCACCAGTGATAAGCAGGGGAATCGGCAGTTCTTC.

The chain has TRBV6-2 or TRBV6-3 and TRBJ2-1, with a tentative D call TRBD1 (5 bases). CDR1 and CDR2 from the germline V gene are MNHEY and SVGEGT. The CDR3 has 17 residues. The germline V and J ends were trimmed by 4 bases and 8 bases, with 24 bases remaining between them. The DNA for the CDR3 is TGTGCCAGCAGTTCCAACCGAGTCTCGACAGCACGGGATGAGCAGTTCTTC. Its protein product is CASSSNRVSTARDEQFF.

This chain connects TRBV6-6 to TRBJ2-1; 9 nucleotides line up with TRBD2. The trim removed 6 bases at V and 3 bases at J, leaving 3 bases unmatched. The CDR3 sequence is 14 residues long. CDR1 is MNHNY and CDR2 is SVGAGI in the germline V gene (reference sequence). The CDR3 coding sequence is TGTGCCAGCAGCCGACTAGCGGACTACAATGAGCAGTTCTTC. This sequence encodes CASSRLADYNEQFF.

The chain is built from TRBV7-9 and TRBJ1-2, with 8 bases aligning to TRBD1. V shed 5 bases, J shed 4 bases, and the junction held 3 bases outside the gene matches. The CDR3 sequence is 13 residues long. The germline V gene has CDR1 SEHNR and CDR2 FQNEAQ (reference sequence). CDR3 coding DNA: TGTGCCAGCAGCCTACAGGGGGGCTATGGCTACACCTTC. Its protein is CASSLQGGYGYTF.

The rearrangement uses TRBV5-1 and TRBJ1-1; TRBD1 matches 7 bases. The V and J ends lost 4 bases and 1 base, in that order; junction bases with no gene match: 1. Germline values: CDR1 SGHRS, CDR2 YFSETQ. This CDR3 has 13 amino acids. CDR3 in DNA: TGCGCCAGCAGCCGGGACAGGAACACTGAAGCTTTCTTT. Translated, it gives CASSRDRNTEAFF.

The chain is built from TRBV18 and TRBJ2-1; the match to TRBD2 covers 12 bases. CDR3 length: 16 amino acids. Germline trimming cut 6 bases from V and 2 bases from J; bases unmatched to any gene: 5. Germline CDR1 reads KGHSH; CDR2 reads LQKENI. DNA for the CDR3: TGTGCCAGCTCTCAACTAGCGGGGGGTACCTACAATGAGCAGTTCTTC. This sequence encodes CASSQLAGGTYNEQFF.

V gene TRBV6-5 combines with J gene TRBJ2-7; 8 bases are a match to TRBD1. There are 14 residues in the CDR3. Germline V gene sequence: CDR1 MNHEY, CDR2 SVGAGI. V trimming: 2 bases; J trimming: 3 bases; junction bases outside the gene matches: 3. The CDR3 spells CASSYAGQGYEQYV. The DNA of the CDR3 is TGTGCCAGCAGTTACGCTGGACAGGGCTACGAGCAGTACGTC.

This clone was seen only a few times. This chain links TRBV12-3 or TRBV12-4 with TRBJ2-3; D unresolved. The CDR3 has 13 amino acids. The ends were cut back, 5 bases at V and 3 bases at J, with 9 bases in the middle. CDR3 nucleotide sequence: TGTGCCAGCAGTATAAGACTGACAGATACGCAGTATTTT. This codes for CASSIRLTDTQYF.

The CDR3 nucleotides are TGTGCCAGCAGCGTGAGCGGGGGGACAATAACAGATACGCAGTATTTT. This codes for CASSVSGGTITDTQYF. The genes are TRBV9 and TRBJ2-3; 9 bases agree with TRBD2. Germline assignment: CDR1 SGDLS and CDR2 YYNGEE. V lost 2 bases to trimming and J lost 3 bases; unmatched junction nucleotides: 7. The CDR3 runs to 16 residues.

The CDR3 nucleotides read TGCAGTGGAACAGGGGGTAATGGCTACACCTTC. It is translated as CSGTGGNGYTF. The chain employs TRBV20-1 and TRBJ1-2; 8 bases line up with TRBD1. The CDR3 length is 11 residues. The germline gives CDR1 DFQATT, CDR2 SNEGSKA (reference sequence). Trimming at V came to 7 bases and at J to 6 bases, leaving 4 bases not matched to a gene.

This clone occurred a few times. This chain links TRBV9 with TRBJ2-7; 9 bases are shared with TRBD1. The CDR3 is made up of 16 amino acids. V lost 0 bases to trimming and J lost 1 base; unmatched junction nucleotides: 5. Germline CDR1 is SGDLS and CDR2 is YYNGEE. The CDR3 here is CASSVGGQGASYEQYF. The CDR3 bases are TGTGCCAGCAGCGTAGGGGGACAGGGTGCGTCCTACGAGCAGTACTTC.

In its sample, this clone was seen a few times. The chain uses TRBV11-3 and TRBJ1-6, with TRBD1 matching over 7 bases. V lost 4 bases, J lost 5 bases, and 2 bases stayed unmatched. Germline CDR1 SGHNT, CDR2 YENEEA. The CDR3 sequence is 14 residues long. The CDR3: CASSYGTDNSPLHF. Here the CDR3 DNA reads TGTGCCAGCAGCTACGGGACAGATAATTCACCCCTCCACTTT.